This TCR beta chain appears in the sequencing data of a study of blood T cell repertoires in COVID-19. CDR1 SGDLS and CDR2 YYNGEE come from the germline V gene. The CDR3 totals 15 residues. The V segment lost 0 bases and the J segment 2 bases; nucleotides outside the gene matches: 3. Libraries were prepared by immunoSEQ multiplex PCR; TCRdb keeps only in-frame clonotypes and omits some of them. The sample holds about 190,000 clones, around 90% seen once. This rearrangement joins TRBV9 to TRBJ1-2, with 8 bases aligning to TRBD1. The TCR was taken from a man aged 40-49 years with acute or convalescent COVID-19. The sequenced material came from peripheral blood. CDR3 bases: TGTGCCAGCAGCGTAGGTACAGGGGGAAACTATGGCTACACCTTC. As protein: CASSVGTGGNYGYTF.